These T cell receptor beta chains were read from a single sample in a study of blood T cell repertoires in COVID-19. Assay used: immunoSEQ multiplex PCR; TCRdb lists only in-frame clones, some missing. The sample includes under 150,000 clones, about 91% seen only once; the top ten take about 28%. Sequencing used peripheral blood. The receptors here all came from a human donor in a cohort sampled during active COVID-19. Both conserved end residues are part of each CDR3. Each record gives: clone size, D gene, J gene, V gene, CDR3 DNA, CDR3 protein. A D gene is named only where the DNA matches it firmly. Size is omitted from some rows. Given values are once, few, many or a class for expanded clones.

size: once
D: NA
J: TRBJ1-4
V: TRBV5-1
DNA: TGCGCCAGCAGCTTGGATCGTGCAACTAATGAAAAACTGTTTTTT
CDR3: CASSLDRATNEKLFF

size: NA
D: NA
J: TRBJ2-7
V: TRBV7-9
DNA: TGTGCCAGCAGCCTCGAGGGTGGATACGTCTACGAGCAGTACTTC
CDR3: CASSLEGGYVYEQYF

size: NA
D: TRBD1
J: TRBJ1-1
V: TRBV19
DNA: TGTGCCAGTAGTGTCTGGGACAGGGGAGGGACTGAAGCTTTCTTT
CDR3: CASSVWDRGGTEAFF

size: large
D: NA
J: TRBJ2-7
V: TRBV7-8
DNA: TGTGCCAGCAGCAACACAGGGATAATCGACGAGCAGTACTTC
CDR3: CASSNTGIIDEQYF

size: NA
D: NA
J: TRBJ1-5
V: TRBV18
DNA: TGTGCCAGCTCACAGACAGGAAATAGCAATCAGCCCCAGCATTTT
CDR3: CASSQTGNSNQPQHF

size: NA
D: NA
J: TRBJ1-3
V: TRBV4-2
DNA: TGTGCCAGCAGCCAAGGCCAACTGATCTCTGGAAACACCATATATTTT
CDR3: CASSQGQLISGNTIYF

size: NA
D: NA
J: TRBJ1-2
V: TRBV9
DNA: TGTGCCAGCAGCCCCCGGGGGGAGGGCTATGGAGGCTACACCTTC
CDR3: CASSPRGEGYGGYTF

size: NA
D: NA
J: TRBJ2-7
V: TRBV2
DNA: TGTGCCAGCAGTGAAGTCGTCTACGAGCAGTACTTC
CDR3: CASSEVVYEQYF

size: NA
D: NA
J: TRBJ2-1
V: TRBV4-3
DNA: TGCGCCAGCAGCCAGGACTTTTCAAGCAATGAGCAGTTCTTC
CDR3: CASSQDFSSNEQFF

size: NA
D: NA
J: TRBJ2-5
V: TRBV9
DNA: TGTGCCAGCAGCAACCGGGACACAGGAGAGACCCAGTACTTC
CDR3: CASSNRDTGETQYF

size: once
D: TRBD1
J: TRBJ1-1
V: TRBV7-9
DNA: TGTGCCAGCAGCCTCCGGGACAGGGTTGGAGCTTTCTTT
CDR3: CASSLRDRVGAFF

size: NA
D: TRBD1
J: TRBJ1-6
V: TRBV2
DNA: TGTGCCAGCAGTGGGGACAGGGACTCACCCCTCCACTTT
CDR3: CASSGDRDSPLHF

size: few
D: TRBD1
J: TRBJ2-2
V: TRBV27
DNA: TGTGCCAGCAGTTTAATAGGGGGCCCTGGGAGCACCGGGGAGCTGTTTTTT
CDR3: CASSLIGGPGSTGELFF

size: once
D: TRBD1
J: TRBJ1-6
V: TRBV7-9
DNA: TGTGCCAGCAGCCAGGGACAGGGCCTTTATAATTCACCCCTCCACTTT
CDR3: CASSQGQGLYNSPLHF

size: once
D: TRBD1
J: TRBJ2-3
V: TRBV11-1
DNA: TGTGCCAGCAGCACCGGACAGGCGCAGGTGGATACGCAGTATTTT
CDR3: CASSTGQAQVDTQYF

size: few
D: TRBD1
J: TRBJ1-6
V: TRBV5-3
DNA: TGTGCCAGAAGCTTGGACAGGGGACCCTATAATTCACCCCTCCACTTT
CDR3: CARSLDRGPYNSPLHF

size: NA
D: NA
J: TRBJ1-1
V: TRBV7-9
DNA: TGTGCCAGCAGCTTAGGTAGGCAGGCCCTTAACACTGAAGCTTTCTTT
CDR3: CASSLGRQALNTEAFF

size: NA
D: NA
J: TRBJ2-3
V: TRBV9
DNA: TGTGCCAGCAGCCCGGGATCCCGCACAGATACGCAGTATTTT
CDR3: CASSPGSRTDTQYF

size: NA
D: TRBD2
J: TRBJ2-1
V: TRBV6-6
DNA: TGTGCCAGCAGTTACCCGCCGGCTAGCGGGGGCAATGAGCAGTTCTTC
CDR3: CASSYPPASGGNEQFF

size: NA
D: TRBD1
J: TRBJ1-1
V: TRBV6-6
DNA: TGTGCCAGCAGTTTCGGGACAGGAGTACTCTCTGAAGCTTTCTTT
CDR3: CASSFGTGVLSEAFF

size: NA
D: NA
J: TRBJ1-6
V: TRBV5-5
DNA: TGTGCCAGCAGCTCATCTAGGGGCTCCTATAATTCACCCCTCCACTTT
CDR3: CASSSSRGSYNSPLHF

size: NA
D: TRBD2
J: TRBJ2-7
V: TRBV5-1
DNA: TGCGCCAGCAGCTTAGGAGCGGGGGGTCGCTACGAGCAGTACTTC
CDR3: CASSLGAGGRYEQYF

size: NA
D: NA
J: TRBJ2-5
V: TRBV7-2
DNA: TGTGCCAGCAGCTTAGGGCCCCAAGAGACCCAGTACTTC
CDR3: CASSLGPQETQYF

size: once
D: NA
J: TRBJ1-1
V: TRBV25-1
DNA: TGTGCCAGCAGTCGGGGGGTTATGAACACTGAAGCTTTCTTT
CDR3: CASSRGVMNTEAFF

size: NA
D: NA
J: TRBJ1-2
V: TRBV30
DNA: TGTGCCTTACTGGGGGCAGGAGCTAACTATGGCTACACCTTC
CDR3: CALLGAGANYGYTF

size: NA
D: TRBD1
J: TRBJ1-6
V: TRBV30
DNA: TGTGCCTGGAAACAGGGGCTGGCTTCACCCCTCCACTTT
CDR3: CAWKQGLASPLHF

size: NA
D: NA
J: TRBJ1-1
V: TRBV7-2
DNA: TGTGCCAGCAGCTTCGGCACTATGCGGGGCAACTCGGTCACTGAAGCTTTCTTT
CDR3: CASSFGTMRGNSVTEAFF

size: NA
D: TRBD1
J: TRBJ2-1
V: TRBV3-1/TRBV3-2
DNA: TGTGCCAGCAGCGACAGGACAGGGCGTGAGCAGTTCTTC
CDR3: CASSDRTGREQFF

size: NA
D: NA
J: TRBJ1-1
V: TRBV7-9
DNA: TGTGCCAGCAGCTTTGGGCCTAACACTGAAGCTTTCTTT
CDR3: CASSFGPNTEAFF

size: few
D: NA
J: TRBJ1-3
V: TRBV3-1/TRBV3-2
DNA: TGTGCCAGCAGTTATCAGGGAAGAAACACCATATATTTT
CDR3: CASSYQGRNTIYF

size: NA
D: TRBD2
J: TRBJ2-3
V: TRBV28
DNA: TGTGCCAGCAGTTTATCACGTCTAGCGGGGGGAACAGATACGCAGTATTTT
CDR3: CASSLSRLAGGTDTQYF

size: few
D: NA
J: TRBJ2-1
V: TRBV5-4
DNA: TGTGCCAGCAGCGTTCAGGGGTCCCCGTCCTACAATGAGCAGTTCTTC
CDR3: CASSVQGSPSYNEQFF

size: NA
D: NA
J: TRBJ2-2
V: TRBV3-1/TRBV3-2
DNA: TGTGCCAGCAGCTACCAGACCGGGGAGCTGTTTTTT
CDR3: CASSYQTGELFF

size: NA
D: NA
J: TRBJ1-2
V: TRBV5-5
DNA: TGTGCCAGCAGATCTCACTCCGACTATGGCTACACCTTC
CDR3: CASRSHSDYGYTF

size: NA
D: NA
J: TRBJ1-3
V: TRBV30
DNA: TGTGCCTGGAGTGTAAAATACAGGGCATATGGAAACACCATATATTTT
CDR3: CAWSVKYRAYGNTIYF

size: NA
D: TRBD1
J: TRBJ2-6
V: TRBV3-1/TRBV3-2
DNA: TGTGCCAGCAGCGGGACAGGTAATCGTGGGGCCAACGTCCTGACTTTC
CDR3: CASSGTGNRGANVLTF

size: NA
D: NA
J: TRBJ1-1
V: TRBV3-1/TRBV3-2
DNA: TGTGCCAGCAGCCAAGAAACGGGGGGTAAAGAGATCACTGAAGCTTTCTTT
CDR3: CASSQETGGKEITEAFF

size: NA
D: TRBD2
J: TRBJ2-2
V: TRBV24-1
DNA: TGTGCCACCAGTGATTTTATGACCGGGACTAGCTTCACCGGGGAGCTGTTTTTT
CDR3: CATSDFMTGTSFTGELFF

size: NA
D: TRBD1
J: TRBJ1-2
V: TRBV6-5
DNA: TGTGCCAGCAGTTCCCCGGACAGGGGCGACTATGGCTACACCTTC
CDR3: CASSSPDRGDYGYTF

size: NA
D: TRBD1
J: TRBJ1-5
V: TRBV10-3
DNA: TGTGCCATTGGACAGGGGGACGAGGTTCGCAATCAGCCCCAGCATTTT
CDR3: CAIGQGDEVRNQPQHF

size: NA
D: NA
J: TRBJ2-2
V: TRBV9
DNA: TGTGCCAGCAGCCTCATTCAGGGAACATCGGGCGGGGAGCTGTTTTTT
CDR3: CASSLIQGTSGGELFF

size: NA
D: TRBD2
J: TRBJ2-1
V: TRBV7-9
DNA: TGTGCCAGCAGCAGGACTAGCGGGGGGGCAAATGAGCAGTTCTTC
CDR3: CASSRTSGGANEQFF

size: NA
D: NA
J: TRBJ2-3
V: TRBV7-2
DNA: TGTGCCAGCAGCTTATTAAGGAGAGATACGCAGTATTTT
CDR3: CASSLLRRDTQYF

size: once
D: NA
J: TRBJ2-3
V: TRBV4-3
DNA: TGCGCCAGCAGCCAAGAGCCGAGCGGCATCCACACAGATACGCAGTATTTT
CDR3: CASSQEPSGIHTDTQYF

size: NA
D: NA
J: TRBJ2-2
V: TRBV10-3
DNA: TGTGCCGCCTCCTCCCGGGGGACGAACACCGGGGAGCTGTTTTTT
CDR3: CAASSRGTNTGELFF

size: once
D: NA
J: TRBJ1-5
V: TRBV19
DNA: TGTGCCAGTGGTCCCTATAGGCCCCAGCATTTT
CDR3: CASGPYRPQHF

size: NA
D: TRBD1
J: TRBJ2-1
V: TRBV5-4
DNA: TGTGCCAGCAGCTTGGAGGGACAGGGCGCTGAGCAGTTCTTC
CDR3: CASSLEGQGAEQFF

size: NA
D: NA
J: TRBJ1-2
V: TRBV24-1
DNA: TGTGCCACCAGTGATTTGTCGCGGGGGATCGACGGCTACACCTTC
CDR3: CATSDLSRGIDGYTF

size: NA
D: TRBD2
J: TRBJ2-2
V: TRBV15
DNA: TGTGCCACCAGCAGAGGACTAGCGGAGAACACCGGGGAGCTGTTTTTT
CDR3: CATSRGLAENTGELFF

size: NA
D: TRBD2
J: TRBJ2-3
V: TRBV13
DNA: TGTGCCAGCAGCTTAGGGGCGGGGGGGACAGATACGCAGTATTTT
CDR3: CASSLGAGGTDTQYF

size: few
D: NA
J: TRBJ2-7
V: TRBV7-2
DNA: TGTGCCAGCAGCTTAGTCCTGTACGAGCAGTACTTC
CDR3: CASSLVLYEQYF

size: NA
D: NA
J: TRBJ2-7
V: TRBV7-2
DNA: TGTGCCAGCAGCTTATCATTGCGCTACGAGCAGTACTTC
CDR3: CASSLSLRYEQYF